Below, 25 T cell receptor beta chains from the same sample are listed, as sequenced in a study of radiation and T cells in renal cell carcinoma. Assay: immunoSEQ multiplex PCR; the TCRdb copy retains only in-frame clones and omits some. The table shows 30,000 to 40,000 clones, with 81% occurring only once. Described time point: blood 4 weeks post-SBRT, at nephrectomy. Treatment described: 15 Gy SBRT to primary tumor, nephrectomy 4 weeks later. The specimen was blood, collected from a patient whose treatment included radiotherapy and nephrectomy. These receptors all come from a man between 60 and 70 years old with renal cell carcinoma.

V gene TRBV18 combines with J gene TRBJ2-7, with 9 nucleotides matching TRBD1. Germline V gene data show CDR1 as KGHSH and CDR2 as LQKENI. This CDR3 comprises 15 residues. V shed 4 bases and J 3 bases; nucleotides not matched to a gene: 7. The CDR3 protein is CASSLTATGGYEQYF. The CDR3 DNA reads as TGTGCCAGCTCACTGACAGCGACAGGGGGCTACGAGCAGTACTTC.

CDR3 in DNA: TGTGCCAGCTCTTCAAAACGACAGAAGAACACTGAAGCTTTCTTT. Translation: CASSSKRQKNTEAFF. The chain has TRBV18 and TRBJ1-1, with TRBD1 as a possible D gene (5 bases). Per germline, CDR1 KGHSH and CDR2 LQKENI. Trimming removed 6 bases from V and 1 base from J, with 15 bases in between. The CDR3 length is 15 residues. Full variable domain (remainder filled in from reference TRBV18 and TRBJ1-1): NAGVMQNPRHLVRRRGQEARLRCSPMKGHSHVYWYRQLPEEGLKFMVYLQKENIIDESGMPKERFSAEFPKEGPSILRIQQVVRGDSAAYFCASSSKRQKNTEAFFGQGTRLTVV.

The chain recombines TRBV6-6 with TRBJ2-6; D is perhaps TRBD1 (5 bases). This CDR3 region has 13 residues. V gave up 10 bases and J gave up 1 base, with 8 bases separating them. Looked up from germline, CDR1 is MNHNY and CDR2 is SVGAGI (reference sequence). The CDR3 region is CAISGSGANVLTF. Here the CDR3 DNA reads TGTGCCATCTCAGGGTCTGGGGCCAACGTCCTGACTTTC.

The rearrangement joins TRBV5-4 to TRBJ2-1, with TRBD2 identical over 10 bases. The V segment lost 4 bases and the J segment 4 bases; nucleotides outside the gene matches: 8. The CDR3 loop spans 16 amino acids. Germline V gene sequence: CDR1 SGHNT, CDR2 YYREEE (reference sequence). The CDR3 DNA reads as TGTGCCAGCAGCGCCCGTAGCGGGAGGCAATACAATGAGCAGTTCTTC. This translates into CASSARSGRQYNEQFF.

The chain carries TRBV7-2 and TRBJ2-1, with 16 nucleotides matching TRBD2. V lost 4 bases and J lost 10; bases outside the gene matches: 7. There are 16 residues in the CDR3. Germline loops: CDR1 SGHTA, CDR2 FQGNSA. CDR3 loop: CASSSGLAGGWREQFF. The CDR3 bases are TGTGCCAGCAGCTCGGGACTAGCGGGAGGGTGGCGGGAGCAGTTCTTC. Combining the CDR3 with reference TRBV7-2 and TRBJ2-1 gives the whole variable domain GAGVSQSPSNKVTEKGKDVELRCDPISGHTALYWYRQSLGQGLEFLIYFQGNSAPDKSGLPSDRFSAERTGGSVSTLTIQRTQQEDSAVYLCASSSGLAGGWREQFFGPGTRLTVL.

This clone has only one observation. The CDR3 DNA follows: TGTGCCAGCAGCGTCGGGACAGGGGGCCCAGATACGCAGTATTTT. Its translation: CASSVGTGGPDTQYF. J is TRBJ2-3 and V is TRBV11-3; 12 bases agree with TRBD1. Trimming cost V 5 bases and J 4 bases; bases outside gene matches: 4. CDR3 length: 15 amino acids. Germline loops: CDR1 SGHNT, CDR2 YENEEA.

The chain employs TRBV12-2 and TRBJ2-7; the table names TRBD1, a call not compared with the DNA. TRBV12-2 is recorded as a pseudogene. CDR3 length equals 14 residues. CDR3 protein: CASRSTDRGFEQYF. CDR3 sequence (DNA): TGTGCAAGTCGCTCTACGGACAGGGGGTTCGAGCAGTACTTC.

The rearrangement joins TRBV5-1 to TRBJ1-2; D uncertain. The CDR3 extends over 14 amino acids. V was pared by 2 bases and J by 0 bases, with 8 bases between. The germline V gene has CDR1 SGHRS and CDR2 YFSETQ. Written as DNA, the CDR3 is TGCGCCAGCAGCTTCGAGACACCTAACTATGGCTACACCTTC. Its protein is CASSFETPNYGYTF.

The chain combines TRBV19 with TRBJ1-1; D call uncertain. CDR3 length equals 16 residues. Germline assignment: CDR1 LNHDA and CDR2 SQIVND (reference sequence). The V end lost 2 bases, the J end lost 4 bases, and 17 bases lay between the germline ends. The CDR3 here is CASSIWWRATRTEAFF. The CDR3 DNA is TGTGCCAGTAGTATATGGTGGCGGGCCACCCGCACTGAAGCTTTCTTT.

The chain couples TRBV29-1 to TRBJ2-7; possibly TRBD2 for D (7 bases). CDR1 and CDR2 from the germline V gene are SQVTM and ANQGSEA. The CDR3 runs to 11 residues. Trimming pared 5 bases from V and 5 bases from J, leaving 10 bases between. CDR3 sequence reads: CSVLGGDEQYF. Written as DNA, the CDR3 is TGCAGCGTTTTAGGGGGGGACGAGCAGTACTTC.

This clone was counted ten times or more. The V and J genes are TRBV10-1 and TRBJ2-2, with D possibly matching TRBD2 (5 bases). CDR3 length: 15 residues. The V end lost 9 bases, the J end lost 6 bases, and 20 bases lay between the germline ends. The V gene's germline CDR1 is WNHNN and CDR2 SYGVQD (reference sequence). In DNA, the CDR3 is TGCGCCAGGACGGGAAGGGAAGGCCGCGCCGGGGAGCTGTTTTTT. It translates to CARTGREGRAGELFF.

This clone was counted once. The chain recombines TRBV9 with TRBJ2-1; the D gene could be TRBD1 or TRBD2 (6 bases each). V was shortened by 4 bases and J by 6 bases, with 17 bases between the two germline ends. This CDR3 spans 15 amino acids. The V gene's germline CDR1 is SGDLS and CDR2 YYNGEE. The CDR3 DNA follows: TGTGCCAGCAGCCCCGTGGGGGGCGCAACCAATGAGCAGTTCTTC. Protein sequence: CASSPVGGATNEQFF.

J is TRBJ1-2 and V is TRBV29-1, with D possibly matching TRBD1 (5 bases). The CDR3 sequence is 13 residues long. V was clipped by 7 bases and J by 2 bases, with 14 bases between them. Per germline, CDR1 SQVTM and CDR2 ANQGSEA. CDR3 region: CSDSMGDNYGYTF. The CDR3 DNA sequence: TGCAGCGATTCGATGGGGGACAACTATGGCTACACCTTC.

This chain links TRBV12-5 with TRBJ1-1; tentatively, D is TRBD1 (5 bases). V lost 5 bases to trimming and J lost 4 bases, with 14 bases between them. Looked up from germline, CDR1 is LGHNT and CDR2 is FRNRAP. The CDR3 loop spans 14 amino acids. CDR3 DNA: TGTGCTAGTGGTCCCCCGACAGAGGCCACTGAAGCTTTCTTT. Protein sequence: CASGPPTEATEAFF.

The chain joins TRBV19 to TRBJ1-2; TRBD1 matches at 10 bases. The length of the CDR3 is 16 residues. Losses at the gene ends were 5 bases for V and 8 bases for J; bases not matched to a gene: 14. Germline values: CDR1 LNHDA, CDR2 SQIVND (reference sequence). The CDR3: CASSPRDRGRVGGYTF. In DNA form, the CDR3 reads TGTGCCAGTAGTCCTCGGGACAGGGGAAGAGTGGGCGGCTACACCTTC.

The V gene is TRBV4-1, the J gene TRBJ1-2, with D hard to call. V was shortened by 1 base and J by 5 bases, with 14 bases between the two germline ends. The germline gives CDR1 MGHRA, CDR2 YSYEKL. The CDR3 has 15 residues. As DNA, the CDR3 is TGCGCCAGCAGCCAAGCACCGGGCGAGGGTTATGGCTACACCTTC. Amino acid sequence: CASSQAPGEGYGYTF.

J is TRBJ1-1 and V is TRBV7-2; 8 bases agree with TRBD1. Germline V CDR1 and CDR2: SGHTA, FQGNSA. CDR3 length: 16 amino acids. After removal of 5 bases from V and 1 base from J, the junction contained 9 bases not matched to a gene. The CDR3 DNA follows: TGTGCCAGCAGCCCTAACCCCGACAGGGGGAACACTGAAGCTTTCTTT. This encodes CASSPNPDRGNTEAFF. The entire variable domain, with the rest obtained from reference TRBV7-2 and TRBJ1-1, is as follows: GAGVSQSPSNKVTEKGKDVELRCDPISGHTALYWYRQSLGQGLEFLIYFQGNSAPDKSGLPSDRFSAERTGGSVSTLTIQRTQQEDSAVYLCASSPNPDRGNTEAFFGQGTRLTVV.

The sample holds one count of this clone. CDR3 loop: CASSLGRRSGGDEKLFF. In nucleotides, the CDR3 is TGTGCCAGCAGCCTAGGGAGGAGGTCCGGGGGGGATGAAAAACTGTTTTTT. The gene calls are TRBV7-2 and TRBJ1-4; D might be TRBD1 (5 bases). From germline, CDR1 is SGHTA and CDR2 FQGNSA. Trimming left V 5 bases short and J 6 bases short, with 22 bases between. This CDR3 region has 17 residues.

The gene calls are TRBV6-5 and TRBJ2-7; D remains unclear. V shed 5 bases and J shed 0 bases, with 14 bases lying between them. The CDR3 has 15 amino acids. Germline CDR1 and CDR2: MNHEY and SVGAGI. The CDR3 here is CASSPPGRTSYEQYF. CDR3 bases: TGTGCCAGCAGTCCACCTGGCCGAACCTCCTACGAGCAGTACTTC.

The chain uses TRBV7-2 and TRBJ2-5, with no clear D. Germline V CDR1 and CDR2: SGHTA, FQGNSA. The CDR3 runs to 12 residues. Trimming took off 4 bases at V and 5 bases at J, with 8 bases between the two ends. The CDR3 sequence is CASSSPPETQYF. DNA for the CDR3: TGTGCCAGCAGCTCCCCCCCGGAGACCCAGTACTTC.

Note on this clone: Other DNA variants within this sample encode the same CDR3. The gene calls are TRBV5-1 and TRBJ2-1, with a tentative D call TRBD2 (5 bases). The CDR3 has 15 residues. Trimming left V 2 bases short and J 0 bases short, with 9 bases between. CDR1 and CDR2 from the germline V gene are SGHRS and YFSETQ. The CDR3 sequence is CASSLSGSSYNEQFF. As DNA, the CDR3 is TGCGCCAGCAGCTTAAGCGGTAGCTCCTACAATGAGCAGTTCTTC.

This clone turned up a few times. The J gene is TRBJ1-1, the V gene TRBV19, with TRBD1 identical over 9 bases. Unmatched junction bases numbered 16, after V lost 6 bases and J lost 2 bases. The germline V gene encodes CDR1 LNHDA and CDR2 SQIVND (reference sequence). The CDR3 loop spans 18 amino acids. The CDR3 region is CASRVQGAQGSINTEAFF. CDR3 in DNA: TGTGCCAGTAGGGTACAGGGGGCGCAAGGGTCCATCAACACTGAAGCTTTCTTT.

The table lists this clone with a count of one. V and J are TRBV10-1 and TRBJ2-5; 9 nucleotides match TRBD2. The germline V gene has CDR1 WNHNN and CDR2 SYGVQD (reference sequence). The CDR3 is 14 residues long. The V gene end was trimmed by 6 bases and the J gene end by 5 bases; junction bases not matched to a gene: 7. CDR3 bases: TGCGCCAGCAGCCCGGGACTAGCAACGGAGACCCAGTACTTC. Its protein product is CASSPGLATETQYF.

A single count supports this clone. This chain links TRBV6-5 with TRBJ1-2, with D uncertain. The germline CDR1 and CDR2 sequences are MNHEY and SVGAGI. Deletions cut 2 bases from V and 2 bases from J, with 15 bases between. The CDR3 spans 16 residues. CDR3 DNA sequence: TGTGCCAGCAGTTACCAAAGTGTGGCGGGGAACTATGGCTACACCTTC. Its protein is CASSYQSVAGNYGYTF.

The chain employs TRBV6-1 and TRBJ2-5; 7 bases are a match to TRBD1. The DNA end lines up better with TRBJ2-7; the J call may be wrong. The CDR3 sequence is 12 residues long. Germline CDR1 and CDR2: MNHNS and SASEGT. CDR3 in DNA: TGTGCCAGCAGGGGACAGTCCTACGAGCAGTACTTC. Translating gives CASRGQSYEQYF.